The entry below describes one T cell receptor (beta chain). The antigen it binds to is not known. One base away there is no much larger clone; base qualities are not given. The source of the sample is a study of vaccination and CD4 T cells after COVID-19 (dated by TCRdb to the early 2020s). About the study as a whole: Six males and four females were included in the convalescent cohort, with two Hispanic individuals, seven Caucasians, two Asians and one multiracial person represented. Participants received two doses of either the Pfizer-BioNTech BNT162b2 vaccine (n=8) or the Moderna mRNA-1273 vaccine (n=2). Post-COVID blood samples were collected from convalescent patients a median of about 92 days after diagnosis, with a range of about 35 to 180 days. Post-vaccine blood samples were taken a median of about 77 days after the second vaccine dose, with a range of about 12 to 250 days. The cultures were stimulated with overlapping spike peptide pools from SARS-CoV-2 and from the common cold coronaviruses HCoV-NL63, HCoV-OC43 and HCoV-229E. Control cultures received a CEFX viral epitope pool as the positive control, an HIV-1 Nef peptide pool as the negative control, or no peptide. The spike-specific CD4+ TCR repertoire was compared before and after mRNA vaccination in over nine COVID-19 convalescent patients and a handful of infection-naive healthy vaccine recipients. At the TCR clonotype level, an earlier paper using these donors assessed memory CD4+ T cell crossreactivity between SARS-CoV-2 and common cold coronavirus spike proteins.

The sample's treatment or condition label is to be understood as: approximately 9-day PBMC culture with coronavirus spike peptide pools or control peptides (ViraFEST assay). CD4+ T cells from unexposed donors were collected before the COVID-19 pandemic (2011-2018). The study used the ViraFEST assay, which expanded antigen-specific T cells with peptide pools and then identified expanded clonotypes by TCR sequencing. Roughly 2.1 million PBMCs per well were cultured in IMDM with approximately 5.2% human AB serum and roughly 9.3 IU/ml IL-2, plus 10 ug/ml peptide pools. On days 3 and 7, half of the culture medium was replaced with fresh IL-2-containing medium. After 10 to 11 days of culture, CD4+ T cells were isolated by negative selection with the EasySep CD4+ T cell isolation kit. As cell number allowed, CD4+ T cells from unexposed donors were tested for reactivity to SARS-CoV-2 S and N and to four common cold coronavirus spike pools. PBMCs were separated from whole blood using Ficoll-Paque Plus gradient centrifugation and then either used fresh or cryopreserved at -140C. Each culture condition was generally run in triplicate wells. Leukapheresis product for the unexposed donors was purchased commercially.

The receptor library was made with PCR. TCR sequencing of DNA from cultured CD4+ T cells used the Oncomine TCR Beta short-read assay at the Johns Hopkins FTIC core. The QIAamp micro DNA kit was used to extract genomic DNA from the cultured CD4+ T cells. Oncomine TCR Beta libraries from cultured CD4+ T cells were pooled with unique dual indexes and sequenced on an Illumina iSeq 100. The source study handled its data this way. Non-productive sequences were filtered out, and CDR3s that did not start with C, did not end with F or W, or were shorter than 7 amino acids were discarded. The MANAFEST web application identified antigen-specific clonotypes by comparing peptide-stimulated wells against reference wells and other culture wells. To be called positive, a clone needed an FDR below 0.05, an odds ratio above 5, and a productive frequency above 0.1% in at least two of three replicate wells. Clonotypes that were significantly expanded in both SARS-CoV-2 spike wells and at least one common cold coronavirus spike condition were defined as cross-reactive. CDR3 homology was assessed with Levenshtein distances (stringdist) and unrooted phylogenetic trees (ape) in R version 3.6.1. TCRdb took the public reads, trimmed them with fastp at Q25, ran MiXCR for clone calling and kept in-frame beta chains. Each CDR3 protein gets just one entry, which takes the most common genes and DNA from the rows behind it. These V and J calls originate from TCRdb's pipeline instead of the authors' own analysis. The sample table contains thousands of distinct CDR3 sequences; only one count was recorded for more than 30% of them. Of the sample, about 13% falls within the top ten clones.

Here is what the overall study found, with its caveats: Of the vaccine-specific clones in convalescent patients, 304 of 307, or nearly all, reacted only to SARS-CoV-2 spike and did not cross-react with common cold coronaviruses. Although the median number of SARS-CoV-2-reactive clonotypes went up from 21 after infection to approximately 40 after vaccination, the increase was not significant. The number of convalescent patients in the study was relatively small, and the study did not examine early timepoints following natural infection. In convalescent patients, a median approximately 90% of post-vaccine SARS-CoV-2-reactive clones were detected only after vaccination, suggesting vaccine-specific priming.

Per the germline V gene, MNHEY is the CDR1 and SVGEGT is the CDR2. The CDR3 starts with the cysteine, ends with the phenylalanine, and has 15 residues. Solely the CDR3 DNA is kept, with 45 bases framed from the first base. V is clipped by 6 bases and J by 4 bases, and the sequence between their germline boundaries is 18 bases long. This receptor was obtained from a human donor in good health. Sequencing used CD4+ T cells from blood, cultured in vitro. This chain joins TRBV6-2 or TRBV6-3 to TRBJ1-2, and the D gene may be TRBD1, 5 bases matching. The CDR3 loop reads CASRPLGGRSYGYTF. The sequenced DNA: TGTGCCAGCAGACCCCTGGGGGGACGGTCCTATGGCTACACCTTC.